This is a list of T cell receptor beta chains from one sample in a study of blood T cell repertoires in COVID-19. The protocol was immunoSEQ multiplex PCR, while the TCRdb copy is restricted to in-frame clones and leaves out a portion. The sample has under 250,000 clones; 82% are singletons. The specimen sequenced was PBMCs or T cells enriched from blood (not recorded which). These receptors came from a woman in her sixties who had recovered from COVID-19. CDR3s include the opening cysteine and the closing phenylalanine or tryptophan. A D gene is named only where the DNA matches it firmly. The size entry is marked missing in some rows and otherwise reads once, few, many or a size class.

TRBJ2-7 many - TRBV2 TGTGCCAGCAGTGAAGGGGGGCCAGTCTACGAGCAGTACTTC CASSEGGPVYEQYF
TRBJ1-1 - - TRBV10-1 TGCGCCAGCAGTGACCCTCGGGGGGGAACCTACACTGAAGCTTTCTTT CASSDPRGGTYTEAFF
TRBJ2-5 few TRBD1 TRBV6-5 TGTGCCAGCAAGAGGACAGGGACAGAGACCCAGTACTTC CASKRTGTETQYF
TRBJ2-2 - TRBD2 TRBV5-1 TGCGCCAGCAGCCTACGGACTAGCGGGAACACCGGGGAGCTGTTTTTT CASSLRTSGNTGELFF
TRBJ1-1 once - TRBV11-2 TGTGCCAGCAGCTTAGGAAGGGGGGGAAGAAACTCTGAAGCTTTCTTT CASSLGRGGRNSEAFF
TRBJ1-5 - - TRBV25-1 TGTGCCAGCAGTGAGGCGGACTGGAGCAATCAGCCCCAGCATTTT CASSEADWSNQPQHF
TRBJ1-2 few - TRBV23-1 TGCGCCAGCAGTCAAGGGCTGGACTATGGCTACACCTTC CASSQGLDYGYTF
TRBJ1-5 few - TRBV7-9 TGTGCCAGCAGCTTAGGGGCAGGGGCCAATCAGCCCCAGCATTTT CASSLGAGANQPQHF
TRBJ2-5 - TRBD1 TRBV5-1 TGCGCCAGCAGCCACCGACAGGGGGCCCAAGAGACCCAGTACTTC CASSHRQGAQETQYF
TRBJ2-1 - - TRBV2 TGTGCCAGCCTCACCCCCCAGGGAAGGAATGAGCAGTTCTTC CASLTPQGRNEQFF
TRBJ1-1 - TRBD1 TRBV27 TGTGCCAGCAGTCTTCTAGGACAGGCCACTGAAGCTTTCTTT CASSLLGQATEAFF
TRBJ1-1 few TRBD1 TRBV5-1 TGCGCCAGCAGCTTGTCGACAGGGCAAACTGAAGCTTTCTTT CASSLSTGQTEAFF
TRBJ1-1 - - TRBV13 TGTGCCAGCACCTGGACAGTAATGAACACTGAAGCTTTCTTT CASTWTVMNTEAFF
TRBJ1-1 - - TRBV6-6 TGTGCCAGCAGTTCTATAACCAACACTGAAGCTTTCTTT CASSSITNTEAFF
TRBJ2-5 - - TRBV5-4 TGTGCCAGCAGCTTGGGACTTCAAGAGACCCAGTACTTC CASSLGLQETQYF
TRBJ2-2 - - TRBV12-3/TRBV12-4 TGTGCCAGCTCCGCGGTCGGGGAGCTGTTTTTT CASSAVGELFF
TRBJ1-6 - - TRBV18 TGTGCCAGCTCACCAAGAGTCCCAAATTCACCCCTCCACTTT CASSPRVPNSPLHF
TRBJ1-1 few TRBD1 TRBV19 TGTGCCAGTAGTATTGGAACAGGGGGGCGGATGAACACTGAAGCTTTCTTT CASSIGTGGRMNTEAFF
TRBJ1-2 - TRBD1 TRBV10-2 TGCGCCAGCAGGGGGACAGGCTTTAACTATGGCTACACCTTC CASRGTGFNYGYTF
TRBJ2-3 - - TRBV2 TGTGCCAGCAGCGTCCAGGGGTGGGATACGCAGTATTTT CASSVQGWDTQYF
TRBJ1-4 once TRBD1 TRBV30 TGTGCCTGGAGTACGACAGGGTCCGAAAAACTGTTTTTT CAWSTTGSEKLFF
TRBJ2-1 - - TRBV9 TGTGCCAGCAGCGTAGGAGCCTACAATGAGCAGTTCTTC CASSVGAYNEQFF
TRBJ2-5 - - TRBV7-2 TGTGCCAGCAGCTTAGTCCCCAGGCTCAACCAAGAGACCCAGTACTTC CASSLVPRLNQETQYF
TRBJ2-2 - - TRBV7-8 TGTGCCAGCAGCTTAGCGGACCCAGGGGCCGCCGGGGAGCTGTTTTTT CASSLADPGAAGELFF
TRBJ2-1 few TRBD2 TRBV27 TGTGCCAGCAGTTTACGGACTAGCGGGGAAAAGCAGTTCTTC CASSLRTSGEKQFF
TRBJ2-5 - TRBD2 TRBV19 TGTGCCAGTAGTCTTCGTCCGACTAGCCAACTGGAGACCCAGTACTTC CASSLRPTSQLETQYF
TRBJ1-4 - - TRBV3-1/TRBV3-2 TGTGCCAGCAGCCAAGATGCGGTGATCAGAAATGAAAAACTGTTTTTT CASSQDAVIRNEKLFF
TRBJ1-4 - - TRBV27 TGTGCCAGCAGTCGAACGGGGGGAAGGGGTGAAAAACTGTTTTTT CASSRTGGRGEKLFF
TRBJ1-5 - - TRBV4-1 TGCGCCAGCAGCCAAGAGACGGCCGGGCGGGCACGCCCCCAGCATTTT CASSQETAGRARPQHF
TRBJ2-7 - - TRBV19 TGTGCCAGTAGTCCTACTAGTTTCTACGAGCAGTACTTC CASSPTSFYEQYF
TRBJ2-3 few TRBD1 TRBV9 TGTGCCAGCAGCGTAGGGACAGGGGGGGCAACGAGCACAGATACGCAGTATTTT CASSVGTGGATSTDTQYF
TRBJ2-2 - TRBD1 TRBV29-1 TGCAGCGTACCGGGACAGGCCGGCACCGGGGAGCTGTTTTTT CSVPGQAGTGELFF
TRBJ2-4 once - TRBV4-1 TGCGCCAGCAGCCTTGGGTGGGGAGGTGGAAACATTCAGTACTTC CASSLGWGGGNIQYF
TRBJ2-7 - - TRBV2 TGTGCCAGCAGTGAACGGCAGGGAACCTACGAGCAGTACTTC CASSERQGTYEQYF
TRBJ2-1 once - TRBV5-1 TGCGCCAGCAGCGTGACAGGGAGGTACAATGAGCAGTTCTTC CASSVTGRYNEQFF
TRBJ1-2 - TRBD1 TRBV30 TGTGCCTGGAGTGCCGGAATAGGACAGGGGAACTATGGCTACACCTTC CAWSAGIGQGNYGYTF
TRBJ1-2 - TRBD1 TRBV15 TGTGCCACCAGCAGCTACGGGGACAGGGTAAATGGAGGCTACACCTTC CATSSYGDRVNGGYTF
TRBJ2-7 - - TRBV5-1 TGCGCCAGCAGCTTGGACGGCAGGGCGAGCTCCTACGAGCAGTACTTC CASSLDGRASSYEQYF
TRBJ1-2 few - TRBV21-1 TGTGCCAGCAGCCCGGGACAGGCCTATGGCTACACCTTC CASSPGQAYGYTF
TRBJ1-5 once TRBD1 TRBV19 TGTGCCAGTAGTGTGGGACAGGGGGCTAGTCAGCCCCAGCATTTT CASSVGQGASQPQHF
TRBJ2-7 - TRBD1 TRBV27 TGTGCCAGCAGTTTATCTTCTGCGGGACAGGTTGTTTCCTACGAGCAGTACTTC CASSLSSAGQVVSYEQYF
TRBJ2-2 - - TRBV5-4 TGTGCCAGCAGCAACCTGGACAATTACGCCGGGGAGCTGTTTTTT CASSNLDNYAGELFF
TRBJ1-6 few - TRBV7-2 TGTGCCAGCAGCCCCAGCGGACCTAATTCACCCCTCCACTTT CASSPSGPNSPLHF
TRBJ2-7 - - TRBV19 TGTGCCAGTAGTATAGGAGAGGGCGGGGCCACCTACGAGCAGTACTTC CASSIGEGGATYEQYF
TRBJ1-2 few TRBD1 TRBV5-6 TGTGCCAGCAGTTACTCGGACAGGTTGGGCTACACCTTC CASSYSDRLGYTF
TRBJ2-1 - - TRBV4-1 TGCGCCAGCAGCCAAACAGACACCTCCTACAATGAGCAGTTCTTC CASSQTDTSYNEQFF
TRBJ2-3 - TRBD2 TRBV3-1/TRBV3-2 TGTGCCAGCAGCCACTCGGGACTAGGCATCACAGATACGCAGTATTTT CASSHSGLGITDTQYF
TRBJ1-4 - - TRBV5-1 TGCGCCAGCAGCACCGACACAAATGAAAAACTGTTTTTT CASSTDTNEKLFF